This is a list of T cell receptor beta chains from one sample in a study of T cell clones after liver transplantation. Generated by immunoSEQ multiplex PCR, the TCRdb table keeps only in-frame clones and is missing some. The sample lists some 110,000 clones, around nine tenths seen once, with 0.65% to 0.95% in the top ten. The input for sequencing was CD4+ T cells from blood, taken 12 months after liver transplant. These TCRs come from a human patient who received a liver transplant. The graft donor may be the source of some T cells. Both conserved end residues are part of each CDR3. A D gene is named only where the DNA matches it firmly. Not all rows give a size; the values are once, few, many and, for expanded clones, a class.

J gene	V gene	D gene	clone size	CDR3 protein	CDR3 DNA
TRBJ2-2	TRBV7-7	.	.	CASSLGRTDGELFF	TGTGCCAGCAGCTTAGGACGGACAGACGGGGAGCTGTTTTTT
TRBJ2-3	TRBV5-1	TRBD2	.	CASSLGLAGEDTQYF	TGCGCCAGCAGCTTGGGCCTAGCGGGAGAAGATACGCAGTATTTT
TRBJ1-1	TRBV5-6	.	once	CASSWGQRSGDTEAFF	TGTGCCAGCAGCTGGGGGCAGAGATCAGGGGATACTGAAGCTTTCTTT
TRBJ1-1	TRBV9	.	.	CASSVGDMNTEAFF	TGTGCCAGCAGCGTAGGGGACATGAACACTGAAGCTTTCTTT
TRBJ2-1	TRBV7-2	.	.	CASSASYNEQFF	TGTGCCAGCAGCGCCTCATACAATGAGCAGTTCTTC
TRBJ2-2	TRBV5-1	TRBD2	.	CASSLGAAGAGELFF	TGCGCCAGCAGCTTGGGGGCCGCGGGAGCCGGGGAGCTGTTTTTT
TRBJ1-1	TRBV5-1	TRBD1	once	CASQRTGGEWAEAFF	TGCGCCAGCCAACGGACAGGGGGCGAATGGGCTGAAGCTTTCTTT
TRBJ2-7	TRBV4-2	.	.	CASSQVEGEGYEQYF	TGTGCCAGCAGCCAAGTTGAGGGAGAAGGCTACGAGCAGTACTTC
TRBJ1-1	TRBV18	TRBD1	.	CASSPTGVNTEAFF	TGTGCCAGCTCACCAACAGGGGTGAACACTGAAGCTTTCTTT
TRBJ2-1	TRBV14	TRBD1	once	CASSDRGNEQFF	TGTGCCAGCAGCGACAGGGGTAATGAGCAGTTCTTC
TRBJ1-5	TRBV28	.	.	CASSSTDGKGDQPQHF	TGTGCCAGCAGTTCTACAGACGGCAAAGGCGATCAGCCCCAGCATTTT
TRBJ1-5	TRBV6-1	TRBD1	.	CASTQGAGGQPQHF	TGTGCCAGCACACAGGGGGCCGGGGGTCAGCCCCAGCATTTT
TRBJ1-1	TRBV18	.	.	CASSPQGVTEAFF	TGTGCCAGCTCACCACAAGGTGTCACTGAAGCTTTCTTT
TRBJ1-2	TRBV18	.	once	CASSPGQNHGYTF	TGTGCCAGCTCACCAGGACAGAACCATGGCTACACCTTC
TRBJ1-6	TRBV5-1	.	.	CASSLDLSGGSPLHF	TGCGCCAGCAGCTTGGACCTATCCGGGGGTTCACCCCTCCACTTT
TRBJ2-2	TRBV7-8	.	once	CASWESGELFF	TGTGCCAGTTGGGAGTCCGGGGAGCTGTTTTTT
TRBJ2-1	TRBV11-3	.	.	CASSLEEHQGSYNEQFF	TGTGCCAGCAGCTTAGAAGAGCACCAGGGCTCCTACAATGAGCAGTTCTTC
TRBJ2-3	TRBV4-1	TRBD2	.	CASSQELAGITDTQYF	TGCGCCAGCAGCCAAGAACTAGCGGGAATCACAGATACGCAGTATTTT
TRBJ2-1	TRBV7-3	.	.	CASSLNAAGSYNEQFF	TGTGCCAGCAGCTTAAATGCTGCGGGCTCCTACAATGAGCAGTTCTTC
TRBJ1-5	TRBV28	.	.	CASSARTGWGQPQHF	TGTGCCAGCAGTGCCAGGACGGGCTGGGGGCAGCCCCAGCATTTT
TRBJ1-2	TRBV5-1	.	.	CASSLGTINYGYTF	TGCGCCAGCAGCTTGGGGACAATTAACTATGGCTACACCTTC
TRBJ1-6	TRBV5-4	TRBD1	.	CASSFGQGFSPLHF	TGTGCCAGCAGCTTCGGACAGGGGTTTTCACCCCTCCACTTT
TRBJ1-1	TRBV4-1	.	.	CASSQLTTVRGPNTEAFF	TGCGCCAGCAGCCAATTAACAACCGTTCGCGGGCCAAACACTGAAGCTTTCTTT
TRBJ1-2	TRBV30	.	.	CAWGPPVYGYTF	TGTGCCTGGGGGCCGCCCGTATATGGCTACACCTTC
TRBJ2-1	TRBV19	TRBD2	.	CASSLLAASYNEQFF	TGTGCCAGTAGTCTTCTAGCGGCCTCCTACAATGAGCAGTTCTTC
TRBJ1-1	TRBV6-6	.	few	CASSYVGTEAFF	TGTGCCAGCAGTTACGTGGGGACTGAAGCTTTCTTT
TRBJ1-2	TRBV5-1	.	.	CASSLQGDYGYTF	TGCGCCAGCAGCTTGCAGGGTGACTATGGCTACACCTTC
TRBJ2-7	TRBV7-9	.	.	CASSPSPRNYQYF	TGTGCCAGCAGCCCTTCCCCCCGAAATTATCAGTACTTC
TRBJ1-1	TRBV7-6	TRBD1	.	CASSLAWTGRPPEAFF	TGTGCCAGCAGCTTAGCCTGGACAGGAAGGCCCCCTGAAGCTTTCTTT
TRBJ2-5	TRBV16	.	.	CASSQDSRTQYF	TGTGCCAGCAGCCAAGACTCCAGAACCCAGTACTTC
TRBJ1-1	TRBV28	TRBD1	.	CASSLRQGRLAFF	TGTGCCAGCAGTTTGCGACAGGGTAGGCTAGCTTTCTTT
TRBJ2-7	TRBV6-5	.	.	CASSYGVAKDEQYF	TGTGCCAGCAGTTACGGGGTAGCGAAGGACGAGCAGTACTTC
TRBJ1-2	TRBV7-8	.	few	CASSLVGDGYTF	TGTGCCAGCAGCTTAGTCGGGGATGGCTACACCTTC
TRBJ2-3	TRBV11-2	TRBD2	.	CASSLRPASGASTDTQYF	TGTGCCAGCAGCTTACGGCCGGCGAGCGGGGCATCCACAGATACGCAGTATTTT
TRBJ2-3	TRBV19	TRBD2	.	CASSKSIDRKAGGGTDTQYF	TGTGCCAGTAGTAAGTCCATCGACAGAAAAGCGGGAGGCGGCACAGATACGCAGTATTTT
TRBJ2-5	TRBV6-1	.	.	CASSIGGIAQETQYF	TGTGCCAGCAGTATCGGCGGGATAGCCCAAGAGACCCAGTACTTC